Following are 9 T cell receptor beta chains from one sample sequenced in a study of OX40 agonist ivuxolimab in advanced cancers. Repertoires were generated with immunoSEQ multiplex PCR, while TCRdb's copy carries only in-frame clones and drops some. The sample holds 77,000 or so clones, about 92% seen once. The material was CD4+ or CD8+ T cells sorted from blood, obtained in a trial of the OX40 agonist ivuxolimab. The receptor source for this set is an adult with an advanced solid tumor such as melanoma, head and neck, liver or kidney cancer.

This chain uses TRBV5-4 with TRBJ2-1, with a tentative D call TRBD1 (6 bases). Germline V CDR1 and CDR2: SGHNT, YYREEE (reference sequence). This CDR3 contains 11 residues. Deletions cut 7 bases from V and 8 bases from J, with 10 bases between. CDR3 in amino acids: CASQGWDEQFF. CDR3 nucleotide sequence: TGTGCCAGCCAGGGGTGGGATGAGCAGTTCTTC. Drawing the rest from reference TRBV5-4 and TRBJ2-1, the complete variable domain is ETGVTQSPTHLIKTRGQQVTLRCSSQSGHNTVSWYQQALGQGPQFIFQYYREEENGRGNFPPRFSGLQFPNYSSELNVNALELDDSALYLCASQGWDEQFFGPGTRLTVL.

This chain links TRBV19 with TRBJ2-1; 9 bases map to TRBD1. Unmatched junction bases numbered 8, after V lost 3 bases and J lost 8 bases. This CDR3 is built from 15 residues. Germline CDR1 LNHDA, CDR2 SQIVND (reference sequence). The CDR3 coding sequence is TGTGCCAGTAGTATGCCCGGACAGGGGAAGGATGAGCAGTTCTTC. Translating gives CASSMPGQGKDEQFF.

This rearrangement joins TRBV10-3 to TRBJ1-1; D call uncertain. Per germline, CDR1 ENHRY and CDR2 SYGVKD. The CDR3 spans 13 residues. The CDR3 sequence: CGSMWSRNTEAFF. The CDR3 DNA follows: TGTGGCTCCATGTGGAGCAGAAACACTGAAGCTTTCTTT.

The rearrangement uses TRBV29-1 and TRBJ1-2; D gene ambiguous. The CDR3 sequence is 13 residues long. The germline V and J ends were trimmed by 7 bases and 5 bases, with 17 bases remaining between them. CDR1 and CDR2 from the germline V gene are SQVTM and ANQGSEA. Written as DNA, the CDR3 is TGCAGCGCCTCCCCCATCGGGCCTTATGGCTACACCTTC. Translated, it gives CSASPIGPYGYTF.

J is TRBJ2-3 and V is TRBV4-3; D perhaps matches TRBD2 (5 bases). Trimming removed 1 base from V and 1 base from J, with 6 bases in between. This CDR3 comprises 14 residues. Germline V gene sequence: CDR1 LGHNA, CDR2 YSLEER. Here the CDR3 reads CASSQGGGTDTQYF. DNA of the CDR3: TGCGCCAGCAGCCAAGGGGGAGGCACAGATACGCAGTATTTT.

The J gene is TRBJ1-1, the V gene TRBV30, with a weak D call TRBD1 (6 bases). Germline V gene sequence: CDR1 GTSNPN, CDR2 SVGIG (reference sequence). Trimming stripped 4 bases from V and 6 bases from J, with 15 bases between. The CDR3 loop spans 13 amino acids. CDR3 protein: CAWTVTRGAEAFF. The CDR3, as DNA: TGTGCCTGGACCGTGACAAGGGGGGCTGAAGCTTTCTTT.

This clone was picked up one time. Here the CDR3 reads CASSLDWSDTQYF. In nucleotides, the CDR3 is TGTGCCAGCAGCTTAGATTGGTCTGATACGCAGTATTTT. V and J are TRBV7-9 and TRBJ2-3; D not certain. This CDR3 contains 13 residues. Trimming shortened V by 1 base and J by 6 bases, and 8 bases separated the two germline ends. Germline loops: CDR1 SEHNR, CDR2 FQNEAQ (reference sequence).

This chain uses TRBV5-1 with TRBJ2-3; perhaps TRBD1 as D (6 bases). Germline CDR1 reads SGHRS; CDR2 reads YFSETQ. CDR3 length: 14 amino acids. The germline V and J ends were trimmed by 2 bases and 2 bases, with 9 bases remaining between them. The CDR3 sequence: CASSFGQTTDTQYF. The CDR3 DNA reads TGCGCCAGCAGCTTTGGACAGACCACAGATACGCAGTATTTT.

This clone has more than one count but fewer than ten. V is TRBV19 and J is TRBJ1-2, with D maybe TRBD1 (5 bases). CDR3 size: 14 residues. V was shortened by 4 bases and J by 4 bases, with 13 bases between the two germline ends. Germline values: CDR1 LNHDA, CDR2 SQIVND (reference sequence). CDR3 nucleotide sequence: TGTGCCAGTAGTACGTCGATGGGGGGCTATGGCTACACCTTC. It is translated as CASSTSMGGYGYTF.